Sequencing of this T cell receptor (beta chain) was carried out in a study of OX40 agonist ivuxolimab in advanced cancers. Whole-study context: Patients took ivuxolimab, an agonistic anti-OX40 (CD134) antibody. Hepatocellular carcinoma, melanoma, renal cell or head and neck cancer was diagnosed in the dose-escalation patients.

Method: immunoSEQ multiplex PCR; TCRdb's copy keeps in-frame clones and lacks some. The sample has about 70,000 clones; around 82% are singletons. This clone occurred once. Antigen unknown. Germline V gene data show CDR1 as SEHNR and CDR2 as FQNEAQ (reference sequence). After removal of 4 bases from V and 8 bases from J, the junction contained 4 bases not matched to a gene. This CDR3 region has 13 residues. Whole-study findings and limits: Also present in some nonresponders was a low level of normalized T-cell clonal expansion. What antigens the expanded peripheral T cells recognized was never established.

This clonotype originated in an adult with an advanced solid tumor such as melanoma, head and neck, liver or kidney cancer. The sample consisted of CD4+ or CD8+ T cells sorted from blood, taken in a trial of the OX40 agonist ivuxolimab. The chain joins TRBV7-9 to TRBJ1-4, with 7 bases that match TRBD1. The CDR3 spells CASSSTGDEKLFF. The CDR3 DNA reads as TGTGCCAGCAGCTCTACAGGGGACGAAAAACTGTTTTTT.